These 21 T cell receptor beta chains originate from one sample sequenced in a study of shared clonotypes between healthy human individuals. The table came from immunoSEQ multiplex PCR; TCRdb's copy has only in-frame clones and leaves some out. Among about 2.3 million clones listed, just over 90% were seen once. Material for sequencing was naive CD4+ T cells from PBMCs. Subset here: CD45RA+ positively selected. These receptors all stem from a man between 18 and 35 years old in good health. Some clones in this sample may be carry-over from other donors' samples.

V gene TRBV7-9 combines with J gene TRBJ2-3; D is unresolved. V was pared by 1 base and J by 6 bases, with 11 bases between. This CDR3 contains 14 residues. CDR1 and CDR2 (germline): SEHNR, FQNEAQ (reference sequence). The CDR3 protein is CASSLVAAWDTQYF. The CDR3 DNA sequence: TGTGCCAGCAGCTTAGTGGCAGCTTGGGATACGCAGTATTTT.

J is TRBJ2-3 and V is TRBV4-2; TRBD2 might be the D (5 bases). CDR3 length: 15 residues. Germline loops: CDR1 LGHNA, CDR2 YNFKEQ. V was pared by 0 bases and J by 4 bases, with 11 bases between. The CDR3 region is CASSQDPSLSDTQYF. The CDR3 DNA is TGTGCCAGCAGCCAAGATCCTAGCCTCTCAGATACGCAGTATTTT.

Note on this clone: The junction departs from germline at one end; a sequencing error may be responsible. The same CDR3 can be traced to other DNA sequences in this sample. The chain recombines TRBV7-6 with TRBJ1-1; TRBD1 agrees at 11 bases. Germline V gene sequence: CDR1 SGHVS, CDR2 FNYEAQ. This CDR3 is built from 16 residues. The CDR3 DNA follows: TGTGCCAGCAGCTTCGGGACAGGGGGGATGAACACTGAGGCTTTCTTT. Amino acids: CASSFGTGGMNTEAFF.

About this clone itself: The sample holds other DNA sequences that translate to the same CDR3. The CDR3 region has the DNA TGTGCCAGTAGCTCAGGACAGGGCTACGAGCAGTACTTC. It encodes CASSSGQGYEQYF. The chain carries TRBV19 and TRBJ2-7; TRBD1 agrees at 8 bases. CDR1 and CDR2 (germline): LNHDA, SQIVND (reference sequence). The CDR3 sequence is 13 residues long. With 6 bases clipped from V and 3 bases from J, the junction kept 4 bases outside the gene matches.

As to this clone: The same CDR3 can be traced to other DNA sequences in this sample. The chain is built from TRBV7-3 and TRBJ2-5, with 8 bases that match TRBD2. The J segment lost 1 base and the V segment lost 4 bases, leaving 2 bases of the junction unmatched. The CDR3 runs to 14 residues. The germline gives CDR1 SGHTA, CDR2 FQGTGA. CDR3 region: CASSSAGAQETQYF. CDR3 nucleotides: TGTGCCAGCAGCTCAGCGGGAGCCCAAGAGACCCAGTACTTC.

The chain has TRBV28 and TRBJ1-5; TRBD1 matches at 7 bases. V lost 4 bases and J lost 4; bases outside the gene matches: 10. There are 16 residues in the CDR3. CDR1 is MDHEN, CDR2 SYDVKM, per germline. The CDR3 loop is CASSSSEPGGNQPQHF. As DNA, the CDR3 is TGTGCCAGCAGTTCTTCAGAACCAGGGGGAAATCAGCCCCAGCATTTT.

The genes are TRBV7-8 and TRBJ1-1; a possible D gene is TRBD1 (5 bases). Germline V CDR1 and CDR2: SGHVS, FQNEAQ. V lost 5 bases, J lost 0 bases, and 16 bases lay in between. This CDR3 spans 16 amino acids. Here the CDR3 DNA reads TGTGCCAGCAGCACACACCCTGACAGACTGAACACTGAAGCTTTCTTT. It codes for CASSTHPDRLNTEAFF.

This chain uses TRBV27 with TRBJ2-7, with 10 nucleotides matching TRBD2. Germline-derived CDR1 and CDR2 are MNHEY and SMNVEV (reference sequence). There are 15 residues in the CDR3. The V segment lost 4 bases and the J segment 9 bases; nucleotides outside the gene matches: 12. CDR3 sequence reads: CASSSSSLAGAWQYF. CDR3 nucleotides: TGTGCCAGCAGTTCTTCAAGTCTAGCGGGAGCTTGGCAGTACTTC.

This clone was detected only once. CDR3 in DNA: TGTGCCAGCAGTACCCCGGGACAGGGGATTTCGGAGACCCAGTACTTC. Residues: CASSTPGQGISETQYF. The rearrangement joins TRBV28 to TRBJ2-5; 10 bases align to TRBD1. The CDR3 sequence is 16 residues long. CDR1 is MDHEN, CDR2 SYDVKM, per germline. V was clipped by 5 bases and J by 5 bases; unmatched bases: 11.

The chain links TRBV30 to TRBJ1-2; D not certain. V lost 5 bases to trimming and J lost 5 bases, with 15 bases between them. The CDR3 has 13 amino acids. CDR1 is GTSNPN and CDR2 is SVGIG in the germline V gene (reference sequence). CDR3: CAWANGYLYGYTF. CDR3 bases: TGTGCCTGGGCTAACGGCTACCTATATGGCTACACCTTC.

This clone has a single count. J is TRBJ1-2 and V is TRBV6-1, with D perhaps TRBD1 (5 bases). The CDR3 contains 15 residues. Germline lookup yields CDR1 MNHNS and CDR2 SASEGT. The V end lost 3 bases, the J end lost 6 bases, and 17 bases lay between the germline ends. CDR3 bases: TGTGCCAGCAGTGAGGGCAGGGATGATCCTCATGGCTACACCTTC. As protein: CASSEGRDDPHGYTF.

The chain recombines TRBV18 with TRBJ2-1, with D unclear. The CDR3 covers 12 residues. Looked up from germline, CDR1 is KGHSH and CDR2 is LQKENI. Trimming left V 5 bases short and J 9 bases short, with 11 bases between. The CDR3 nucleotides read TGTGCCAGCTCAATAATTCTCGGTGAGCAGTTCTTC. It codes for CASSIILGEQFF. The full variable domain, completed using reference TRBV18 and TRBJ2-1, is NAGVMQNPRHLVRRRGQEARLRCSPMKGHSHVYWYRQLPEEGLKFMVYLQKENIIDESGMPKERFSAEFPKEGPSILRIQQVVRGDSAAYFCASSIILGEQFFGPGTRLTVL.

This rearrangement joins TRBV28 to TRBJ1-5; D unresolved. The germline V gene has CDR1 MDHEN and CDR2 SYDVKM. This CDR3 region has 17 residues. V dropped 4 bases and J dropped 1 base, with 17 bases sitting between them. The CDR3: CASSSPASPVSNQPQHF. For the CDR3, the DNA is TGTGCCAGCAGTTCTCCGGCCTCCCCGGTAAGCAATCAGCCCCAGCATTTT.

This clone was seen just once. The rearrangement uses TRBV9 and TRBJ2-5, with 7 nucleotides matching TRBD2. V trimming: 2 bases; J trimming: 5 bases; junction bases outside the gene matches: 18. This CDR3 region has 18 residues. Germline assignment: CDR1 SGDLS and CDR2 YYNGEE. CDR3 sequence reads: CASSVWRGGLSGTETQYF. The CDR3 DNA follows: TGTGCCAGCAGCGTTTGGCGCGGGGGACTCTCTGGGACGGAGACCCAGTACTTC.

The rearrangement joins TRBV4-1 to TRBJ2-3; 10 positions match TRBD2. Per germline, CDR1 MGHRA and CDR2 YSYEKL. The length of the CDR3 is 17 residues. J gave up 3 bases and V 4 bases, and 10 bases lay outside the gene matches. The chain's CDR3 is CASSRPPSGRATDTQYF. DNA for the CDR3: TGCGCCAGCAGCCGTCCCCCCAGCGGGAGGGCAACAGATACGCAGTATTTT.

The chain links TRBV5-4 to TRBJ2-7, with TRBD1 identical over 10 bases. This CDR3 has 14 residues. V lost 5 bases, J lost 5 bases, and 7 bases stayed unmatched. CDR1 and CDR2 from the germline V gene are SGHNT and YYREEE (reference sequence). The CDR3 protein is CASSGWDRGDEQYF. The CDR3 bases are TGTGCCAGCAGTGGTTGGGACAGGGGTGACGAGCAGTACTTC.

A remark on this clone: Other DNA sequences in this specimen translate into the identical CDR3. The chain couples TRBV5-1 to TRBJ2-1; 12 bases agree with TRBD2. Per the germline V gene, CDR1 is SGHRS and CDR2 is YFSETQ. Trimming took 0 bases from V and 3 from J; bases not matched to a gene: 4. There are 17 residues in the CDR3. CDR3 in DNA: TGCGCCAGCAGCTTGGGTCTAGCGGGAGGGCTCTACAATGAGCAGTTCTTC. This encodes CASSLGLAGGLYNEQFF.

V usage is TRBV6-6 and J usage is TRBJ1-2; a possible D gene is TRBD1 (5 bases). The CDR3 runs 16 residues. V lost 1 base and J 3 bases, leaving 15 bases between the germline ends. Germline CDR1 and CDR2: MNHNY and SVGAGI (reference sequence). This CDR3 reads CASSYYRDWGDYGYTF. The CDR3 nucleotides are TGTGCCAGCAGTTACTACCGCGATTGGGGGGACTATGGCTACACCTTC.

The rearrangement links TRBV7-2 to TRBJ1-1, with 7 positions matching TRBD1. There are 14 residues in the CDR3. Trimming cost V 5 bases and J 4 bases; bases outside gene matches: 7. Germline CDR1 and CDR2: SGHTA and FQGNSA. The CDR3 is CASSAPGGGTEAFF. The CDR3 DNA sequence: TGTGCCAGCAGCGCCCCAGGGGGGGGCACTGAAGCTTTCTTT.

The chain uses TRBV9 and TRBJ2-4; D may be TRBD2 (6 bases). There are 24 residues in the CDR3. The germline CDR1 and CDR2 sequences are SGDLS and YYNGEE. V lost 0 bases to trimming and J lost 0 bases, with 34 bases between them. CDR3 in DNA: TGTGCCAGCAGCGTAGCTCCCCAACGGGTCGGGCGGAGGGGTGGGTTCCTAGCCAAAAACATTCAGTACTTC. This encodes CASSVAPQRVGRRGGFLAKNIQYF.

The chain uses TRBV29-1 and TRBJ1-3; D remains ambiguous. V was clipped by 7 bases and J by 0 bases, with 10 bases between them. CDR1 and CDR2 from the germline V gene are SQVTM and ANQGSEA. The CDR3 extends over 13 amino acids. CDR3 sequence: CSARRNSGNTIYF. CDR3 sequence (DNA): TGCAGCGCGCGACGAAACTCTGGAAACACCATATATTTT. The whole variable domain, remainder taken from reference TRBV29-1 and TRBJ1-3, is SAVISQKPSRDICQRGTSLTIQCQVDSQVTMMFWYRQQPGQSLTLIATANQGSEATYESGFVIDKFPISRPNLTFSTLTVSNMSPEDSSIYLCSARRNSGNTIYFGEGSWLTVV.